Given below is one T cell receptor (beta chain) in context. Repertoires were generated with immunoSEQ multiplex PCR, while TCRdb's copy carries only in-frame clones and drops some. This table has under 130,000 clones, approximately 85% appearing once. The CDR3 runs to 13 residues. The V gene lost 6 bases and the J gene lost 2 bases, with 14 bases spanning the gap. Germline V gene lookup returns CDR1 SQVTM and CDR2 ANQGSEA. The data stem from a study of blood T cell repertoires in COVID-19. Source material: peripheral blood. The TCR was taken from a man aged 50 to 59 with acute or convalescent COVID-19. The chain employs TRBV29-1 and TRBJ2-7; TRBD1 might be the D (6 bases). CDR3 sequence (DNA): TGCAGCGTCGGACAGCAACCTACCTACGAGCAGTACTTC. The encoded protein is CSVGQQPTYEQYF.